Included here is one T cell receptor (beta chain) sequence, with context. No quality values exist for individual bases; no much larger clone is one base distant. After being thawed and rested overnight, PBMC were stained with GMM-loaded CD1B tetramer, a Live/Dead dye and anti-CD3, and were then sorted on a FACS Aria II. C32 glucose monomycolate purified from Rhodococcus equi was loaded onto CD1B tetramers. Before cryopreservation, the PBMC later used for tetramer sorting had been depleted of CD14-expressing monocytes as part of a separate study. From each donor, 85,000 to 100,000 tetramer-negative cells were also sorted and analyzed side by side with the tetramer-positive cells. GMM-loaded CD1B tetramers were used to sort antigen-specific T cells from a few healthy South African adults. The data originate from a study of T cells in tuberculosis (dated by TCRdb to 2016 to 2018). Context from the whole study: The study combined CD1B tetramers and high-throughput TCR immunosequencing to characterize T cells specific for the mycobacterial lipid antigen glucose monomycolate (GMM).

Deletion took 6 bases off V and 6 bases off J, with a span of 18 bases between the germline ends. CDR1 and CDR2, per the germline V gene (reference sequence), are MNHNY and SVGAGI. Taken from cysteine to phenylalanine, the CDR3 has 15 residues. The DNA shown is the 45-base CDR3, in frame from base 1. Because TCR-alpha and TCR-beta chains were sequenced unpaired, no information on chain pairing was available. TCR libraries were generated with the immunoSEQ multiplex PCR assay, using TCR-beta and/or TCR-alpha/delta assays for each sample. Amplified TCR libraries were sequenced on the Illumina high-throughput platform. Per the authors' processing: Clustering and dimensionality reduction relied on pairwise TCRdist distances among GMM-specific receptors from T cells that were either sorted ex vivo or expanded in vitro. Sequence motifs defined by gene usage and CDR3 content were checked for enrichment by comparing tetramer-positive and tetramer-negative populations. The immuneACCESS repertoire file appears here via TCRdb, limited to in-frame rearrangements. These files lack a portion of the clones; in checked studies, under half of the deficit traces to unresolved V genes, and the cause of the others is not known. V and J calls and clone size are given by that table; D and trimming were obtained from the DNA. In all, the sample holds approximately 88,000 clones, and around 90% of those were seen once. Together, the top ten hold approximately 2% of the sample.

What the work shows at the level of the full study, not this receptor alone: T cells that bind the CD1B-GMM tetramer with low affinity may not have been captured by the stringent sort gate.

The sequence joins TRBV6-6 to TRBJ2-1; 7 matching bases give a weak D call of TRBD2. This clonotype was obtained from an adult woman with latent tuberculosis. The sample comprised CD1b-GMM tetramer-negative cells sorted from PBMCs. The cell subset or site tag for this specimen amounts to: T cells not binding CD1B-GMM tetramer, sorted from same donor. The sequenced DNA is TGTGCCAGCAGCCCTACGGCGGGGGCCTTCAATGAGCAGTTCTTC. This yields the protein CASSPTAGAFNEQFF.